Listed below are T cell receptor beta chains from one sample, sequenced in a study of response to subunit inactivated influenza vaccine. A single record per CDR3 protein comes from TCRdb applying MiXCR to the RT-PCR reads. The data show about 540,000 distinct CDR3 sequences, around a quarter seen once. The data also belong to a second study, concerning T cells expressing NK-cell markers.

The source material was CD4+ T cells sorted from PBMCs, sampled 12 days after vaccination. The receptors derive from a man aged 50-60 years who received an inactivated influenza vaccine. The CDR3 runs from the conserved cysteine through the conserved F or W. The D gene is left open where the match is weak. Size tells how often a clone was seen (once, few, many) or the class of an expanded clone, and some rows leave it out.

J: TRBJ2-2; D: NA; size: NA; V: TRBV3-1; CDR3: CASSQVSNTGELFF; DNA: TGTGCCAGCAGCCAAGTAAGCAACACCGGGGAGCTGTTTTTT
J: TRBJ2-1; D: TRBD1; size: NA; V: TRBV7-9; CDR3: CASSPRWDRGEVNEQFF; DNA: TGTGCCAGCAGCCCGCGCTGGGACAGGGGGGAAGTAAATGAGCAGTTCTTC
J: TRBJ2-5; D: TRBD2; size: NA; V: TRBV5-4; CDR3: CASSNPWTSGSKRETQYF; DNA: TGTGCCAGCAGCAACCCCTGGACTAGCGGGAGTAAGAGGGAGACCCAGTACTTC
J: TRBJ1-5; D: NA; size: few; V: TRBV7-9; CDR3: CASSFFPGNQPQHF; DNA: TGTGCCAGCAGCTTTTTTCCAGGGAATCAGCCCCAGCATTTT
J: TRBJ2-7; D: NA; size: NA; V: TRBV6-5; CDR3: CASSTDSVGWGYEQYF; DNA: TGTGCCAGCAGTACCGATTCGGTGGGGTGGGGCTACGAGCAGTACTTC
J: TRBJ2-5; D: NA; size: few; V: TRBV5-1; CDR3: CASSLASPETQYF; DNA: TGCGCCAGCAGCTTGGCCTCACCGGAGACCCAGTACTTC
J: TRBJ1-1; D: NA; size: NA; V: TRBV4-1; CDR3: CASSQPAQKNTEAFF; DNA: TGCGCCAGCAGCCAACCCGCACAGAAGAACACTGAAGCTTTCTTT
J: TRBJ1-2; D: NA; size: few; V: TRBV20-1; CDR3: CSARGQSYGYTF; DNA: TGCAGTGCTAGAGGGCAGTCCTATGGCTACACCTTC
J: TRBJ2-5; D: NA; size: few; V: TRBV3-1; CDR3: CASSLPGLETQYF; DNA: TGTGCCAGCAGCCTGCCGGGTCTTGAGACCCAGTACTTC
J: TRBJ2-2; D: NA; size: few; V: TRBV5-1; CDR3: CASSLAEKVDTGELFF; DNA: TGCGCCAGCAGCTTGGCCGAGAAGGTGGACACCGGGGAGCTGTTTTTT
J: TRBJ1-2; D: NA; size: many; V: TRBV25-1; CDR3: CASSDPGRLKGYTF; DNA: TGTGCCAGCAGTGACCCCGGGAGGCTTAAGGGCTACACCTTC
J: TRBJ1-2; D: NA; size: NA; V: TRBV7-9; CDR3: CASSYGQSYGYTF; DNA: TGTGCCAGCAGCTATGGACAGAGCTATGGCTACACCTTC
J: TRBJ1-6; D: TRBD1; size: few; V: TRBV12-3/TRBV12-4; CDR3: CASSPGQGVLLHF; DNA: TGTGCCAGCAGCCCGGGACAGGGCGTTTTACTCCACTTT
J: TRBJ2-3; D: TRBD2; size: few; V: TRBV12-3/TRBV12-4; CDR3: CASSLMAGVEGTQYF; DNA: TGTGCCAGCAGTTTGATGGCGGGGGTGGAGGGGACGCAGTATTTT
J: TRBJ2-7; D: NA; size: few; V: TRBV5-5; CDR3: CASSLGVRFSYEQYF; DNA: TGTGCCAGCAGCTTGGGTGTCAGGTTCTCCTACGAGCAGTACTTC
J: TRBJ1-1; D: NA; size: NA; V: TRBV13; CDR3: CASSLGPPVVNTEAFF; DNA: TGTGCCAGCAGCTTAGGACCTCCCGTAGTGAACACTGAAGCTTTCTTT
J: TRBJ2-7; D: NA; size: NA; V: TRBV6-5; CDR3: CASSYSSGSGVYEQYF; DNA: TGTGCCAGCAGTTACTCCTCCGGTAGCGGAGTTTACGAGCAGTACTTC
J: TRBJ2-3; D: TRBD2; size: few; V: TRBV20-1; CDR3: CSASGLAGGTDTQYF; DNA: TGCAGTGCTAGTGGCCTAGCGGGGGGCACAGATACGCAGTATTTT
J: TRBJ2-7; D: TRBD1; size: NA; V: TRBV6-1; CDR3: CASRGDRRSYEQYF; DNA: TGTGCCAGCAGGGGGGACAGGAGGAGTTACGAGCAGTACTTC
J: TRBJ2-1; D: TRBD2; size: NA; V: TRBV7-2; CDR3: CASSLARLAAEQFF; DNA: TGTGCCAGCAGCTTAGCACGACTAGCGGCTGAGCAGTTCTTC
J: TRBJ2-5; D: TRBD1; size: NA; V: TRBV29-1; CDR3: CSVRGNRGETQYF; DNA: TGCAGCGTTCGTGGGAACAGGGGAGAGACCCAGTACTTC
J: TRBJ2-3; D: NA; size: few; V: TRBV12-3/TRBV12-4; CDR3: CASSSVSSTDTQYF; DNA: TGTGCCAGCAGTTCCGTCTCTAGCACAGATACGCAGTATTTT
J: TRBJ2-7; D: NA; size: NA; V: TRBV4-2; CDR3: CASSPTWGQLEEQYF; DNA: TGTGCCAGCAGCCCGACATGGGGCCAGTTAGAAGAGCAGTACTTC
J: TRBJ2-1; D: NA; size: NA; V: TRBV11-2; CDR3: CASSLVGSASYNEQFF; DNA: TGTGCCAGCAGCTTAGTGGGTTCAGCATCCTACAATGAGCAGTTCTTC
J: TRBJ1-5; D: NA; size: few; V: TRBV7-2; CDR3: CASGSEHSNQPQHF; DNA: TGTGCCAGCGGCAGCGAGCATAGCAATCAGCCCCAGCATTTT
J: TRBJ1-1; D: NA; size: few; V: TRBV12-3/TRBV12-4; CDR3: CASIKIDEAFF; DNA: TGTGCCAGCATCAAAATCGACGAAGCTTTCTTT
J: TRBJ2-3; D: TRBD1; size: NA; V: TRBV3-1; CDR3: CASSLTGGVFTDTQYF; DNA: TGTGCCAGCAGCCTGACAGGGGGCGTCTTCACAGATACGCAGTATTTT
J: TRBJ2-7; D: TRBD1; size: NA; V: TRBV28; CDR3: CASSSGTEGRYEQYF; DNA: TGTGCCAGCAGTTCTGGGACAGAGGGACGCTACGAGCAGTACTTC
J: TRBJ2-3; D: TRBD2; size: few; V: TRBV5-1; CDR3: CASSFSGEASTDTQYF; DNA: TGCGCCAGCAGCTTTAGCGGGGAAGCTAGCACAGATACGCAGTATTTT
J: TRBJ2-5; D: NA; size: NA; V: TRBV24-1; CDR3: CATSDPRAIKETQYF; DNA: TGTGCCACCAGTGATCCGCGCGCGATAAAAGAGACCCAGTACTTC
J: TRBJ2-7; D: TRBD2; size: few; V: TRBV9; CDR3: CASSLSSGSLVQQYF; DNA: TGTGCCAGCAGCTTATCTAGCGGGTCCCTGGTACAGCAGTACTTC
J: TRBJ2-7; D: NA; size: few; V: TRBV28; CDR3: CASSFGSLDEQYF; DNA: TGTGCCAGCAGTTTTGGATCCCTAGACGAGCAGTACTTC
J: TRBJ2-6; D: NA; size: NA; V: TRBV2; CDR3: CASSEDGSGANVLTF; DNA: TGTGCCAGCAGTGAAGACGGCTCTGGGGCCAACGTCCTGACTTTC
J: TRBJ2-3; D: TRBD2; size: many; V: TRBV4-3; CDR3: CASSQEGAGGTDTQYF; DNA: TGCGCCAGCAGCCAAGAGGGTGCGGGGGGCACAGATACGCAGTATTTT
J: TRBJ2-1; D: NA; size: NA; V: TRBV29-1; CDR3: CSVEPGPYNEQFF; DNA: TGCAGCGTTGAACCGGGCCCCTACAATGAGCAGTTCTTC
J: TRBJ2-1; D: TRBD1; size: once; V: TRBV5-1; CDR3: CASSSGQAGNEQLF; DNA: TGCGCCAGCAGCTCGGGACAGGCGGGCAATGAGCAGCTCTTC
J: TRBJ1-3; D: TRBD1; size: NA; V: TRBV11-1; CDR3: CASSLIPGQGASGNTIYF; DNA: TGTGCCAGCAGCTTAATCCCGGGACAGGGGGCTTCGGGAAACACCATATATTTT
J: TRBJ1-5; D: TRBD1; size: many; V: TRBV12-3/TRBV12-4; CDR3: CASSFRSLLWDRGRGANQPQHF; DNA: TGTGCCAGCAGTTTTAGGTCCCTGCTCTGGGACAGGGGTCGAGGGGCCAATCAGCCCCAGCATTTT